Sequencing of this T cell receptor (beta chain) was carried out in a study of early T cells in non-severe SARS-CoV-2 infection. The ends were cut back, 5 bases at V and 2 bases at J, with 6 bases in the middle. The CDR3 is 11 residues long. Germline V gene lookup returns CDR1 DFQATT and CDR2 SNEGSKA (reference sequence). Individual cDNA molecules were tagged with unique molecular identifiers. One entry per CDR3 protein, called by TCRdb with MiXCR from the 5' RACE reads. This sample yields 55,000 to 85,000 distinct CDR3 sequences, of which about 9% are seen a single time; roughly 15% belongs to the top ten. This clonotype was seen ten or more times.

This TCR was recovered from an adult who was a healthcare worker with PCR-confirmed SARS-CoV-2 infection or an uninfected control (not recorded which). The chain recombines TRBV20-1 with TRBJ1-1; no clear D gene. The sequencing here drew on whole blood, taken at baseline. The CDR3 here is CSAASNTEAFF. Written as DNA, the CDR3 is TGCAGTGCTGCATCCAACACTGAAGCTTTCTTT.